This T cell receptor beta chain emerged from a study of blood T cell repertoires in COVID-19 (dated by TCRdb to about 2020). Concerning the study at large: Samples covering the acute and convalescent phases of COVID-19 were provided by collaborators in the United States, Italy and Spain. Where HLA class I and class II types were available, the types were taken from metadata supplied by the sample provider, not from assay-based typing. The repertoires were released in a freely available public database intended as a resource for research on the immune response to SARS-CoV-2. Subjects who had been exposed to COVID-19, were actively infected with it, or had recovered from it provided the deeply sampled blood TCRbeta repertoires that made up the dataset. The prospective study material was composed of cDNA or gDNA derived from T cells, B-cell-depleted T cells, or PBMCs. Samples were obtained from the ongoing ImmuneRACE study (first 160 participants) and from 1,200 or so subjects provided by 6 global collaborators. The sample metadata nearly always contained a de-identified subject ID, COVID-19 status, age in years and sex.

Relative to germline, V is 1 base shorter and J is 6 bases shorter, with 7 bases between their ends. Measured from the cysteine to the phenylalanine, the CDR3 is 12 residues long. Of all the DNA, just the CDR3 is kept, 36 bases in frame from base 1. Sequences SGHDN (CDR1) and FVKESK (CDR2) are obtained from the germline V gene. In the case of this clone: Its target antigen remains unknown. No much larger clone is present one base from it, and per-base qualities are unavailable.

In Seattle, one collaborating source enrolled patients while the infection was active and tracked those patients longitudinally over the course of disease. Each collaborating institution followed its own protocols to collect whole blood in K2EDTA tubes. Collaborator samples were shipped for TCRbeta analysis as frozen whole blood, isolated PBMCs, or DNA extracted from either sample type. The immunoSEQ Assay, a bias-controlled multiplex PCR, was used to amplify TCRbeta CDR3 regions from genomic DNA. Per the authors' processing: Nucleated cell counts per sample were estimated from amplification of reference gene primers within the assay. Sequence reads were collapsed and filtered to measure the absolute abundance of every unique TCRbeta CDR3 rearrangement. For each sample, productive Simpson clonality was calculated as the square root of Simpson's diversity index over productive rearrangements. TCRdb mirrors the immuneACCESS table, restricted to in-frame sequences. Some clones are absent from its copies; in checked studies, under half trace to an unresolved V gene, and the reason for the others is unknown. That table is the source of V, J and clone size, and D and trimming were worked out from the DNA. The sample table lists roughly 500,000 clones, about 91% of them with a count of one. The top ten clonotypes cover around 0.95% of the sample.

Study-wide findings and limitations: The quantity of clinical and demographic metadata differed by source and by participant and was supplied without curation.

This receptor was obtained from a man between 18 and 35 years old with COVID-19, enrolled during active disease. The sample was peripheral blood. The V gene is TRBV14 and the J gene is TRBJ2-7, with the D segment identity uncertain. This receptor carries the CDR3 CASSQGLGEQYF. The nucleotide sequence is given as TGTGCCAGCAGCCAAGGTCTCGGCGAGCAGTACTTC.